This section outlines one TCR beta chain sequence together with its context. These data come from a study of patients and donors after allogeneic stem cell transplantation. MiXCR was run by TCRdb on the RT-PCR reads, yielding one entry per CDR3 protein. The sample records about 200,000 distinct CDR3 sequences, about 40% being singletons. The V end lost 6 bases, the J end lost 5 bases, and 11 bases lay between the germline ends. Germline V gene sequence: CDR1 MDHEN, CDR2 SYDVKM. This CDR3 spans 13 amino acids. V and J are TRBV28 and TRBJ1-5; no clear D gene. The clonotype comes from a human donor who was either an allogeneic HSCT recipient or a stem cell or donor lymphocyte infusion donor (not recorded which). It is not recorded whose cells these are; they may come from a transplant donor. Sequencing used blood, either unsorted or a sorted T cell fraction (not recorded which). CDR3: CASRMPGYQPQHF. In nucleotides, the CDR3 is TGTGCCAGCAGGATGCCTGGGTATCAGCCCCAGCATTTT.